Here is one T cell receptor beta chain with its context. Germline-derived CDR1 and CDR2 are MNHEY and SVGAGI. V was shortened by 8 bases and J by 9 bases, with 20 bases between the two germline ends. The CDR3 contains 15 residues. This entry is derived from a study of blood T cell repertoires in COVID-19. Profiling relied on immunoSEQ multiplex PCR, and the TCRdb table lists in-frame clones only, not all of them. The table shows more than 100,000 clones, with around 89% occurring only once. This clonotype originated in a man in his fifties with active or convalescent COVID-19. Material for sequencing was peripheral blood. The chain combines TRBV6-5 with TRBJ1-6; D is perhaps TRBD1 (5 bases). CDR3 DNA sequence: TGTGCCAGCGGAGGGGCCGGGGTCGAGGGTTCACCCCTCCACTTT. Amino acids: CASGGAGVEGSPLHF.